At least ten counts were recorded for the clone carrying this TCR beta chain. Its target is unknown. This CDR3 contains 12 residues. Trimming shortened V by 3 bases and J by 8 bases, and 10 bases separated the two germline ends. Germline V gives CDR1 SGHTA, CDR2 FQGNSA. Using its own MiXCR run on the reads, TCRdb lists one record per CDR3 protein. In the table there are 200,000 or so distinct CDR3 sequences, 30% to 45% of which are singletons. The data originate from a study of T cell repertoires in cytomegalovirus infection. As for the study in general: Recently identified HLA-C-restricted CMV epitopes were used, and well-studied HLA-B-restricted CMV epitopes were used as well. Based on public TCR beta signatures, there were indications of CMV infection and of a matching HLA type.

Points from the study as a whole: Ex vivo responses were dominated by HLA-C-restricted CMV-specific TCR beta clonotypes.

This material consisted of CD8+ T cells from cultured PBMCs, taken from culture after CMV antigen stimulation. The receptor was derived from a human donor in good health (CMV status not recorded). Some clones in this sample may be carry-over from other donors' samples. The rearrangement links TRBV7-2 to TRBJ1-1; no clear D. This CDR3 is CASSFGVTEAFF. The CDR3 DNA reads as TGTGCCAGCAGCTTCGGGGTCACCGAAGCTTTCTTT.